This entry describes one T cell receptor (beta chain). The sample belongs to a study of blood T cell repertoires in COVID-19. Using immunoSEQ multiplex PCR, the repertoire was profiled, and TCRdb retains in-frame clones only, with some absent. The sample holds roughly 250,000 clones, more than 75% seen once. This study enrolled people aged about 18 to 90 from around 25 US geographic areas. Participant-given clinical history determined each cohort assignment. Looked up from germline, CDR1 is LGHDT and CDR2 is YNNKEL (reference sequence). Trimming took off 6 bases at V and 0 bases at J, with 6 bases between the two ends. The CDR3 totals 12 residues.

The receptor's source is a middle-aged woman with acute COVID-19. Source material: PBMCs or T cells enriched from blood (not recorded which). The V call is TRBV3-1 (or the pseudogene TRBV3-2), the J call TRBJ2-7; D remains unclear. The CDR3 nucleotides read TGTGCCAGCAGTCGTATCTCCTACGAGCAGTACTTC. Protein: CASSRISYEQYF.